The 8 T cell receptor beta chains given below trace back to one sample, sequenced in a study of cytomegalovirus exposure and HLA in healthy donors (dated by TCRdb to 2015 to 2018). Library preparation was by the immunoSEQ multiplex PCR assay. In its TCRdb copy, this immuneACCESS table keeps in-frame sequences only and misses some clones. Where compared with another copy, unresolved V genes explain less than half of these, and the others have no known cause. Across this sample there are 180,000 or so clones, with about nine tenths seen only once. About 7.2% of the sample is in the top ten clones. The sequencing input was PBMCs. These receptors originate from a man aged 30 to 45 in good health and CMV-seropositive.

This clone came up once. The V call is TRBV27, the J call TRBJ2-7; TRBD1 aligns across 11 bases. The CDR3 loop spans 14 amino acids. V shed 3 bases, J shed 3 bases, and the junction held 1 base outside the gene matches. CDR1 and CDR2 from the germline V gene are MNHEY and SMNVEV (reference sequence). The CDR3 nucleotides read TGTGCCAGCAGTTTCGGGACAGGGGGCTACGAGCAGTACTTC. It encodes CASSFGTGGYEQYF.

This clone was counted a few times. The chain combines TRBV27 with TRBJ1-2, with a possible D match to TRBD1 (5 bases). The CDR3 is 13 residues long. Germline CDR1 and CDR2: MNHEY and SMNVEV (reference sequence). V lost 5 bases and J 8 bases, leaving 15 bases between the germline ends. The CDR3 loop is CASSPPGAPGYTF. In DNA, the CDR3 is TGTGCCAGCAGTCCCCCCGGGGCCCCGGGCTACACCTTC.

V gene TRBV6-1 combines with J gene TRBJ1-6, with 9 bases matching TRBD1. The J segment lost 5 bases and the V segment lost 1 base, leaving 0 bases of the junction unmatched. The length of the CDR3 is 15 residues. The V gene's germline CDR1 is MNHNS and CDR2 SASEGT. CDR3 sequence (DNA): TGTGCCAGCAGTGAAGGGACAGGGGATAATTCACCCCTCCACTTT. This gives the protein CASSEGTGDNSPLHF.

V is TRBV28 and J is TRBJ2-7; possible D gene TRBD2, 6 bases. Germline loops: CDR1 MDHEN, CDR2 SYDVKM. Trimming took 10 bases from V and 3 from J, leaving 22 bases between them. The CDR3 spans 15 residues. In nucleotides, the CDR3 is TGTGCCACTCGAGCATCGAGGGAGGTTAGCTACGAGCAGTACTTC. Translated, it gives CATRASREVSYEQYF.

This chain links TRBV25-1 with TRBJ1-6; TRBD1 matches 8 bases. The germline V gene encodes CDR1 MGHDK and CDR2 SYGVNS. This CDR3 is built from 17 residues. V was clipped by 3 bases and J by 7 bases; unmatched bases: 11. This CDR3 reads CASSDGVRGPSNSPLHF. CDR3 nucleotide sequence: TGTGCCAGCAGTGATGGTGTCAGGGGGCCCTCGAATTCACCCCTCCACTTT.

CDR3 DNA sequence: TGCGCCAGCAGCCAAGAGGGTCCTGGGAGCTCCTACGAGCAGTACTTC. It codes for CASSQEGPGSSYEQYF. The J gene is TRBJ2-7, the V gene TRBV4-1; weak D call: TRBD2 (5 bases). With 0 bases removed from V and 0 bases from J, the gap between germline ends came to 12 bases. This CDR3 is 16 amino acids long. CDR1 MGHRA and CDR2 YSYEKL come from the germline V gene.

This clone was detected once. The chain recombines TRBV28 with TRBJ2-7; 10 positions agree with TRBD2. Germline assignment: CDR1 MDHEN and CDR2 SYDVKM. The CDR3 runs 15 residues. Trimming cost V 4 bases and J 7 bases; bases outside gene matches: 10. The CDR3 bases are TGTGCCAGCAGTTCAGCACTAGCGGGGTCTGAGGAGCAGTACTTC. It specifies CASSSALAGSEEQYF.

The chain recombines TRBV6-5 with TRBJ1-3; a possible D gene is TRBD1 (6 bases). The CDR3 has 15 amino acids. The V gene lost 6 bases and the J gene lost 0 bases, with 12 bases spanning the gap. Looked up from germline, CDR1 is MNHEY and CDR2 is SVGAGI. In nucleotides, the CDR3 is TGTGCCAGCAGCCTTGACAGGATCTCTGGAAACACCATATATTTT. Its protein is CASSLDRISGNTIYF.